The 25 T cell receptor beta chains presented below share a single source sample, sequenced in a study of blood T cell repertoires in COVID-19. TCRdb keeps only in-frame clones here, not all; method: immunoSEQ multiplex PCR. The data contain 90,000 to 100,000 clones, 65% to 90% of them singletons. What was sequenced was peripheral blood. The receptor set was obtained from a man in his sixties or seventies with active or convalescent COVID-19.

The chain links TRBV6-4 to TRBJ1-2, with 7 bases fitting TRBD1. The CDR3 is made up of 17 amino acids. V gave up 7 bases and J gave up 0 bases; unmatched junction bases: 14. Germline V CDR1 and CDR2: MRHNA, SNTAGT. As DNA, the CDR3 is TGTGCCAGCACAGTATCAATTAAGGGGGCCACTAACTATGGCTACACCTTC. As protein: CASTVSIKGATNYGYTF.

The rearrangement links TRBV4-2 to TRBJ2-3, with 7 bases identical to TRBD2. V shed 8 bases and J 6 bases; nucleotides not matched to a gene: 14. Germline loops: CDR1 LGHNA, CDR2 YNFKEQ. The CDR3 runs to 15 residues. As DNA, the CDR3 is TGTGCCAGCGAGGAAGGTACGGCCGGGGGGGATACGCAGTATTTT. The encoded protein is CASEEGTAGGDTQYF.

This chain joins TRBV30 and TRBJ1-4; D possibly corresponds to TRBD1 (5 bases). CDR3 length: 15 amino acids. CDR1 is GTSNPN and CDR2 is SVGIG in the germline V gene (reference sequence). The germline V and J ends were trimmed by 3 bases and 5 bases, with 16 bases remaining between them. The CDR3 coding sequence is TGTGCCTGGAGCCCAGATGCGGGGCTGAATGAAAAACTGTTTTTT. This codes for CAWSPDAGLNEKLFF.

J is TRBJ2-1 and V is TRBV24-1, with D perhaps TRBD2 (6 bases). This CDR3 has 13 residues. With 5 bases removed from V and 4 bases from J, the gap between germline ends came to 8 bases. CDR1 is KGHDR and CDR2 is SFDVKD in the germline V gene. The CDR3 region is CATSAGDYNEQFF. The CDR3 region has the DNA TGTGCCACCAGTGCGGGGGATTACAATGAGCAGTTCTTC.

The V call is TRBV2, the J call TRBJ2-7; TRBD1 might be the D (5 bases). Per germline, CDR1 SNHLY and CDR2 FYNNEI. V lost 2 bases and J lost 0, with 11 bases in between. This CDR3 has 15 residues. The CDR3 region is CASSESQGLSYEQYF. The DNA for the CDR3 is TGTGCCAGCAGTGAAAGCCAGGGTCTCTCCTACGAGCAGTACTTC. The variable domain in full, completed from reference TRBV2 and TRBJ2-7, reads EPEVTQTPSHQVTQMGQEVILRCVPISNHLYFYWYRQILGQKVEFLVSFYNNEISEKSEIFDDQFSVERPDGSNFTLKIRSTKLEDSAMYFCASSESQGLSYEQYFGPGTRLTVT.

This clone showed up just once. The rearrangement links TRBV5-6 to TRBJ1-2; TRBD1 aligns across 9 bases. CDR3 length: 14 residues. CDR1 and CDR2 (germline): SGHDT, YYEEEE. V was clipped by 4 bases and J by 4 bases; unmatched bases: 5. The CDR3 DNA is TGTGCCAGCAGCCTGGGACAGGGCGTCTATGGCTACACCTTC. Translated, it gives CASSLGQGVYGYTF.

The V and J genes are TRBV7-9 and TRBJ1-4; D is perhaps TRBD1 (5 bases). The CDR3 contains 17 residues. Germline loops: CDR1 SEHNR, CDR2 FQNEAQ (reference sequence). V shed 2 bases and J shed 4 bases, with 17 bases lying between them. The CDR3 loop reads CASSLRQGKPFNEKLFF. Here the CDR3 DNA reads TGTGCCAGCAGCTTACGGCAGGGAAAACCATTTAATGAAAAACTGTTTTTT.

V and J are TRBV9 and TRBJ2-2; possible D gene TRBD1, 7 bases. The V gene lost 0 bases and the J gene lost 4 bases, with 13 bases spanning the gap. Germline V gene lookup returns CDR1 SGDLS and CDR2 YYNGEE. The CDR3 totals 16 residues. The CDR3 DNA follows: TGTGCCAGCAGCGTAGGGGGCAGGGGGGTCACCGGGGAGCTGTTTTTT. Translated: CASSVGGRGVTGELFF. Together with reference TRBV9 and TRBJ2-2, the CDR3 gives the full variable domain: DSGVTQTPKHLITATGQRVTLRCSPRSGDLSVYWYQQSLDQGLQFLIQYYNGEERAKGNILERFSAQQFPDLHSELNLSSLELGDSALYFCASSVGGRGVTGELFFGEGSRLTVL.

This chain connects TRBV6-5 to TRBJ1-6; no firm D call. The germline gives CDR1 MNHEY, CDR2 SVGAGI. V lost 3 bases and J 6 bases, leaving 9 bases between the germline ends. The CDR3 contains 14 residues. The chain's CDR3 is CASSYEVPNSPLHF. In DNA, the CDR3 is TGTGCCAGCAGTTATGAGGTTCCTAATTCACCCCTCCACTTT.

J is TRBJ2-5 and V is TRBV2; maybe TRBD2 (5 bases). Trimming shortened V by 0 bases and J by 5 bases, and 10 bases separated the two germline ends. CDR3 length: 14 residues. Germline CDR1 reads SNHLY; CDR2 reads FYNNEI. The CDR3 DNA is TGTGCCAGCAGTGAAGCCGGGATTGGGGAGACCCAGTACTTC. Its protein is CASSEAGIGETQYF.

The table lists this clone with a few counts. The rearrangement joins TRBV14 to TRBJ2-7; D gene unclear. Looked up from germline, CDR1 is SGHDN and CDR2 is FVKESK. There are 11 residues in the CDR3. Trimming took 1 base from V and 6 from J, leaving 4 bases between them. In DNA, the CDR3 is TGTGCCAGCAGCCAAGCCTCCGAGCAGTACTTC. This codes for CASSQASEQYF.

The chain uses TRBV12-5 and TRBJ1-1; D perhaps matches TRBD1 (6 bases). The CDR3 spans 18 residues. V lost 6 bases to trimming and J lost 4 bases, with 27 bases between them. The germline gives CDR1 LGHNT, CDR2 FRNRAP. CDR3 protein: CASGQPEGRGRGGTEAFF. The CDR3 bases are TGTGCTAGTGGCCAACCTGAGGGGAGGGGAAGGGGGGGCACTGAAGCTTTCTTT.

This clone was counted a few times. The CDR3 sequence: CASSQRPAGGPYEQYF. CDR3 sequence (DNA): TGTGCCAGCAGCCAACGGCCAGCGGGGGGGCCCTACGAGCAGTACTTC. V and J are TRBV3-1 (or the pseudogene TRBV3-2) and TRBJ2-7, with 10 bases matching TRBD2. Germline V lookup: CDR1 LGHDT, CDR2 YNNKEL (reference sequence). This CDR3 comprises 16 residues. V dropped 2 bases and J dropped 2; count of bases not matched to a gene: 6.

The chain uses TRBV5-4 and TRBJ2-2; D call uncertain. CDR1 and CDR2 from the germline V gene are SGHNT and YYREEE (reference sequence). The V gene lost 4 bases and the J gene lost 2 bases, with 12 bases spanning the gap. This CDR3 has 15 amino acids. In nucleotides, the CDR3 is TGTGCCAGCAGCATCTCTAAATCTAACACCGGGGAGCTGTTTTTT. Its protein is CASSISKSNTGELFF.

The chain links TRBV7-9 to TRBJ2-5; TRBD2 might be the D (6 bases). The CDR3 runs 15 residues. Per the germline V gene, CDR1 is SEHNR and CDR2 is FQNEAQ (reference sequence). Trimming stripped 5 bases from V and 2 bases from J, with 15 bases between. The CDR3 reads CASSTGAGSQETQYF. The DNA of the CDR3 is TGTGCCAGCAGCACTGGGGCGGGGTCTCAAGAGACCCAGTACTTC.

The chain has TRBV5-1 and TRBJ2-3; possibly TRBD2 for D (6 bases). V was pared by 7 bases and J by 1 base, with 19 bases between. CDR3 length equals 16 residues. CDR1 and CDR2 from the germline V gene are SGHRS and YFSETQ. CDR3 DNA: TGCGCCAGCTCACGAGATGGTGGCGGGGGCACAGATACGCAGTATTTT. Translated: CASSRDGGGGTDTQYF.

In its sample, this clone was seen once. The chain is built from TRBV6-5 and TRBJ1-1, with no clear D. This CDR3 spans 12 amino acids. Trimming took 5 bases from V and 5 from J, leaving 9 bases between them. The germline CDR1 and CDR2 sequences are MNHEY and SVGAGI. CDR3 DNA: TGTGCCAGCAGTCCCGGAGGAACTGAAGCTTTCTTT. It is translated as CASSPGGTEAFF.

This chain uses TRBV29-1 with TRBJ2-7; 9 bases are shared with TRBD1. CDR3 length: 14 amino acids. Germline lookup yields CDR1 SQVTM and CDR2 ANQGSEA. Trimming removed 7 bases from V and 2 bases from J; junction bases left unmatched: 9. CDR3 amino acids: CSAAPGQGTYEQYF. CDR3 DNA sequence: TGCAGCGCTGCCCCGGGACAGGGAACCTACGAGCAGTACTTC.

This clone was seen only a few times. The chain is built from TRBV7-9 and TRBJ2-5, with 7 bases matching TRBD2. CDR1 is SEHNR and CDR2 is FQNEAQ in the germline V gene (reference sequence). The ends lost 8 bases at V and 0 bases at J; junction bases unmatched: 9. This CDR3 comprises 15 residues. The CDR3 sequence: CASGDYRTNQETQYF. CDR3 DNA: TGTGCCAGCGGGGACTACCGGACGAACCAAGAGACCCAGTACTTC.

The CDR3 here is CASSPRGYDQPQHF. DNA for the CDR3: TGTGCCAGCAGTCCAAGGGGATACGATCAGCCCCAGCATTTT. The rearrangement links TRBV6-6 to TRBJ1-5; TRBD1 might be the D (5 bases). Germline loops: CDR1 MNHNY, CDR2 SVGAGI (reference sequence). This CDR3 is built from 14 residues. V gave up 5 bases and J gave up 5 bases, with 13 bases separating them.

There are a few counts of this clone. The rearrangement links TRBV7-3 to TRBJ1-1, with 10 bases lining up with TRBD1. Trimming removed 5 bases from V and 10 bases from J; junction bases left unmatched: 7. This CDR3 is 13 amino acids long. Per germline, CDR1 SGHTA and CDR2 FQGTGA. The CDR3 DNA follows: TGTGCCAGCAGCGCCGGGACAGGGGCGGCAGCTTTCTTT. This gives the protein CASSAGTGAAAFF.

This clone was detected a few times. The chain employs TRBV7-2 and TRBJ2-7, with no clear D. CDR1 is SGHTA, CDR2 FQGNSA, per germline. This CDR3 comprises 14 residues. V was clipped by 5 bases and J by 0 bases, with 11 bases between them. The DNA of the CDR3 is TGTGCCAGCAGCCTCCAATCCAGCTCCTACGAGCAGTACTTC. Translating it yields CASSLQSSSYEQYF.

J is TRBJ2-2 and V is TRBV7-2, with 10 positions matching TRBD2. This CDR3 region has 18 residues. The V and J ends lost 5 bases and 5 bases, in that order; junction bases with no gene match: 14. CDR1 and CDR2 (germline): SGHTA, FQGNSA. The CDR3 region is CASSPLLAGALGTGELFF. For the CDR3, the DNA is TGTGCCAGCAGCCCCCTGCTAGCGGGGGCTCTGGGGACCGGGGAGCTGTTTTTT.

The chain is built from TRBV10-2 and TRBJ1-2; D is uncertain. V was shortened by 5 bases and J by 1 base, with 11 bases between the two germline ends. The CDR3 extends over 14 amino acids. From germline, CDR1 is WSHSY and CDR2 SAAADI. CDR3 residues: CASSLTVNNYGYTF. The CDR3 nucleotides are TGCGCCAGCAGTCTTACAGTAAATAACTATGGCTACACCTTC.

V and J are TRBV18 and TRBJ2-7; TRBD2 is a possible D gene (5 bases). The CDR3 sequence is 13 residues long. Trimming removed 3 bases at V and 6 bases at J, with 12 bases between. Looked up from germline, CDR1 is KGHSH and CDR2 is LQKENI. CDR3: CASSPRESGEQYF. CDR3 in DNA: TGTGCCAGCTCACCCCGGGAATCCGGCGAGCAGTACTTC.